These T cell receptor beta chains were read from a single sample in a study of cytomegalovirus exposure and HLA in healthy donors. Clones were read by immunoSEQ multiplex PCR, and TCRdb kept only the in-frame ones, dropping some. The sample lists 40,000 to 45,000 clones; 60% to 80% were seen once. Source material: PBMCs. Receptor source: a man aged 30-40 years in good health and CMV-seronegative. Both conserved end residues are part of each CDR3. A D gene is named only where the DNA matches it firmly. For some rows the clone size is stated as once, few or many, or as a class when expanded; others skip it.

v_call: TRBV10-3; d_call: TRBD2; clone_size: NA; j_call: TRBJ2-1; cdr3_aa: CAIKGTSGINEQFF; cdr3_nt: TGTGCCATCAAGGGGACTAGCGGGATAAATGAGCAGTTCTTC
v_call: TRBV14; d_call: TRBD2; clone_size: NA; j_call: TRBJ2-1; cdr3_aa: CASSLKPLAGFEQFF; cdr3_nt: TGTGCCAGCAGCCTAAAGCCACTAGCGGGATTTGAGCAGTTCTTC
v_call: TRBV10-3; d_call: NA; clone_size: NA; j_call: TRBJ2-1; cdr3_aa: CAISEGGGGNEQFF; cdr3_nt: TGTGCCATCAGTGAGGGAGGGGGCGGGAATGAGCAGTTCTTC
v_call: TRBV10-3; d_call: NA; clone_size: NA; j_call: TRBJ2-3; cdr3_aa: CAISDASETGTDTQYF; cdr3_nt: TGTGCCATCAGTGACGCGAGCGAGACGGGCACAGATACGCAGTATTTT
v_call: TRBV7-9; d_call: NA; clone_size: once; j_call: TRBJ1-1; cdr3_aa: CASSPQGRDTEAFF; cdr3_nt: TGTGCCAGCAGCCCACAGGGTCGGGACACTGAAGCTTTCTTT
v_call: TRBV5-1; d_call: TRBD2; clone_size: NA; j_call: TRBJ2-3; cdr3_aa: CASSWTSARGDTQYF; cdr3_nt: TGCGCCAGCAGCTGGACTAGCGCCAGAGGGGATACGCAGTATTTT
v_call: TRBV7-9; d_call: NA; clone_size: NA; j_call: TRBJ1-2; cdr3_aa: CASSLGSANYGYTF; cdr3_nt: TGTGCCAGCAGCCTAGGATCTGCGAACTATGGCTACACCTTC
v_call: TRBV30; d_call: NA; clone_size: NA; j_call: TRBJ2-7; cdr3_aa: CAWSVRGASETYEQYF; cdr3_nt: TGTGCCTGGAGTGTACGAGGGGCTAGCGAGACCTACGAGCAGTACTTC
v_call: TRBV13; d_call: NA; clone_size: NA; j_call: TRBJ2-5; cdr3_aa: CASSFRAAQETQYF; cdr3_nt: TGTGCCAGCAGCTTCCGAGCGGCGCAAGAGACCCAGTACTTC
v_call: TRBV28; d_call: TRBD1; clone_size: NA; j_call: TRBJ1-5; cdr3_aa: CASRRQGNNQPQHF; cdr3_nt: TGTGCCAGCAGGCGACAGGGAAACAATCAGCCCCAGCATTTT
v_call: TRBV5-1; d_call: NA; clone_size: few; j_call: TRBJ2-7; cdr3_aa: CASSSGDGSRYEQYF; cdr3_nt: TGCGCCAGCAGCTCGGGGGACGGCTCTAGGTACGAGCAGTACTTC
v_call: TRBV10-3; d_call: TRBD2; clone_size: few; j_call: TRBJ2-5; cdr3_aa: CAIGRASYQETQYF; cdr3_nt: TGTGCCATCGGGAGGGCCTCTTACCAAGAGACCCAGTACTTC
v_call: TRBV7-2; d_call: TRBD2; clone_size: NA; j_call: TRBJ2-5; cdr3_aa: CASSLIGREQYF; cdr3_nt: TGTGCCAGCAGCTTAATTGGGAGGGAGCAGTACTTC
v_call: TRBV7-2; d_call: NA; clone_size: NA; j_call: TRBJ1-2; cdr3_aa: CASSLASGSYGYTF; cdr3_nt: TGTGCCAGCAGCTTAGCATCAGGATCCTATGGCTACACCTTC
v_call: TRBV29-1; d_call: NA; clone_size: NA; j_call: TRBJ2-5; cdr3_aa: CSVLGMQETQYF; cdr3_nt: TGCAGCGTCCTCGGGATGCAAGAGACCCAGTACTTC
v_call: TRBV5-5; d_call: NA; clone_size: NA; j_call: TRBJ2-5; cdr3_aa: CASSPGHGPETQYF; cdr3_nt: TGTGCCAGCAGCCCAGGACATGGCCCAGAGACCCAGTACTTC
v_call: TRBV19; d_call: NA; clone_size: NA; j_call: TRBJ2-7; cdr3_aa: CASSSTGYEQYF; cdr3_nt: TGTGCCAGTAGTAGTACGGGCTACGAGCAGTACTTC
v_call: TRBV18; d_call: NA; clone_size: NA; j_call: TRBJ1-2; cdr3_aa: CASSPAPTGDYGYTF; cdr3_nt: TGTGCCAGCTCACCTGCTCCGACAGGAGACTATGGCTACACCTTC
v_call: TRBV2; d_call: NA; clone_size: NA; j_call: TRBJ1-6; cdr3_aa: CASVRTNSDSPLHF; cdr3_nt: TGTGCCAGCGTAAGGACAAATAGTGATTCACCCCTCCACTTT
v_call: TRBV6-5; d_call: NA; clone_size: NA; j_call: TRBJ1-3; cdr3_aa: CASSMGGGGNTIYF; cdr3_nt: TGTGCCAGCAGTATGGGGGGAGGAGGAAACACCATATATTTT
v_call: TRBV7-9; d_call: TRBD2; clone_size: NA; j_call: TRBJ2-7; cdr3_aa: CSSSSPGLPYEQYF; cdr3_nt: TGTTCCAGCAGCTCACCGGGACTACCATACGAGCAGTACTTC
v_call: TRBV4-2; d_call: NA; clone_size: NA; j_call: TRBJ2-1; cdr3_aa: CASSQDVRVDEQFF; cdr3_nt: TGTGCCAGCAGCCAAGATGTCCGAGTCGATGAGCAGTTCTTC
v_call: TRBV4-3; d_call: NA; clone_size: few; j_call: TRBJ2-3; cdr3_aa: CASSQSGARSTDTQYF; cdr3_nt: TGCGCCAGCAGCCAAAGTGGGGCCCGATCCACAGATACGCAGTATTTT
v_call: TRBV28; d_call: NA; clone_size: NA; j_call: TRBJ2-3; cdr3_aa: CASRITSTDTQYF; cdr3_nt: TGTGCCAGCAGAATTACTAGCACAGATACGCAGTATTTT
v_call: TRBV7-2; d_call: NA; clone_size: NA; j_call: TRBJ1-1; cdr3_aa: CASSLIQGTEAFF; cdr3_nt: TGTGCCAGCAGCTTAATACAGGGTACTGAAGCTTTCTTT
v_call: TRBV19; d_call: TRBD1; clone_size: NA; j_call: TRBJ2-7; cdr3_aa: CASSIEGTGSSYEQYF; cdr3_nt: TGTGCCAGTAGTATAGAAGGGACAGGGAGCTCCTACGAGCAGTACTTC
v_call: TRBV7-9; d_call: TRBD1; clone_size: NA; j_call: TRBJ1-1; cdr3_aa: CSSNIPGGRIGTEAFF; cdr3_nt: TGTTCCAGCAACATTCCAGGGGGCCGGATTGGCACTGAAGCTTTCTTT
v_call: TRBV6-5; d_call: TRBD2; clone_size: NA; j_call: TRBJ2-3; cdr3_aa: CASRGLAVNTQYF; cdr3_nt: TGTGCCAGCAGGGGACTAGCCGTAAATACGCAGTATTTT
v_call: TRBV18; d_call: TRBD2; clone_size: NA; j_call: TRBJ2-7; cdr3_aa: CASSALAGPYEQYF; cdr3_nt: TGTGCCAGCTCAGCACTAGCGGGGCCCTACGAGCAGTACTTC
v_call: TRBV9; d_call: TRBD1; clone_size: once; j_call: TRBJ2-7; cdr3_aa: CASSHSTGGDFYEQYF; cdr3_nt: TGTGCCAGCAGCCATTCTACAGGGGGCGACTTCTACGAGCAGTACTTC
v_call: TRBV10-1; d_call: TRBD2; clone_size: NA; j_call: TRBJ2-2; cdr3_aa: CASSRDYNTGELFF; cdr3_nt: TGCGCCAGCAGCCGGGACTATAACACCGGGGAGCTGTTTTTT
v_call: TRBV7-6; d_call: NA; clone_size: NA; j_call: TRBJ2-7; cdr3_aa: CASSGLVPGGEQYF; cdr3_nt: TGTGCCAGCAGTGGACTCGTGCCCGGGGGTGAGCAGTACTTC
v_call: TRBV19; d_call: TRBD2; clone_size: once; j_call: TRBJ2-1; cdr3_aa: CASTPRTSGSLGEQFF; cdr3_nt: TGTGCCAGTACCCCGAGGACTAGCGGGAGTCTGGGTGAGCAGTTCTTC
v_call: TRBV29-1; d_call: NA; clone_size: few; j_call: TRBJ1-2; cdr3_aa: CSVESQRRGIDYGYTF; cdr3_nt: TGCAGCGTTGAATCTCAACGACGGGGTATCGACTATGGCTACACCTTC
v_call: TRBV5-1; d_call: TRBD1; clone_size: NA; j_call: TRBJ1-2; cdr3_aa: CASSLGQGARIGYTF; cdr3_nt: TGCGCCAGCAGCCTCGGACAGGGGGCTCGTATTGGCTACACCTTC
v_call: TRBV6-1; d_call: NA; clone_size: NA; j_call: TRBJ2-7; cdr3_aa: CASRIQSRYEQYF; cdr3_nt: TGTGCCAGCAGGATTCAATCGAGGTACGAGCAGTACTTC
v_call: TRBV5-6; d_call: TRBD1; clone_size: once; j_call: TRBJ2-7; cdr3_aa: CASSWDRSSYEQYF; cdr3_nt: TGTGCCAGCAGCTGGGACAGGAGCTCCTACGAGCAGTACTTC
v_call: TRBV7-2; d_call: NA; clone_size: NA; j_call: TRBJ1-2; cdr3_aa: CASSLAGGGRALYGYTF; cdr3_nt: TGTGCCAGCAGCTTAGCGGGAGGTGGGCGCGCCCTCTATGGCTACACCTTC
v_call: TRBV7-9; d_call: NA; clone_size: NA; j_call: TRBJ2-1; cdr3_aa: CASSDYLNEQFF; cdr3_nt: TGTGCCAGCAGTGACTACCTAAATGAGCAGTTCTTC
v_call: TRBV18; d_call: TRBD1; clone_size: NA; j_call: TRBJ2-1; cdr3_aa: CASSPPWDRDEQFF; cdr3_nt: TGTGCCAGCTCACCACCGTGGGACAGGGATGAGCAGTTCTTC
v_call: TRBV4-2; d_call: NA; clone_size: NA; j_call: TRBJ1-4; cdr3_aa: CASSFRYRDSFNEKLFF; cdr3_nt: TGTGCCAGCAGCTTCCGGTATCGAGACAGCTTTAATGAAAAACTGTTTTTT
v_call: TRBV4-3; d_call: NA; clone_size: medium-sized; j_call: TRBJ2-1; cdr3_aa: CASSRGPPGDEQFF; cdr3_nt: TGCGCCAGCAGCCGAGGGCCCCCAGGGGATGAGCAGTTCTTC
v_call: TRBV4-3; d_call: TRBD1; clone_size: few; j_call: TRBJ2-7; cdr3_aa: CASSRDRDLYEQYF; cdr3_nt: TGCGCCAGCAGTCGGGACAGGGACCTCTACGAGCAGTACTTC
v_call: TRBV9; d_call: TRBD2; clone_size: NA; j_call: TRBJ2-1; cdr3_aa: CASSEKAGGSSYNEQFF; cdr3_nt: TGTGCCAGCAGCGAGAAGGCGGGAGGAAGCTCCTACAATGAGCAGTTCTTC
v_call: TRBV4-3; d_call: NA; clone_size: NA; j_call: TRBJ2-5; cdr3_aa: CASSPEGVSYQETQYF; cdr3_nt: TGCGCCAGCAGCCCAGAAGGAGTTTCGTACCAAGAGACCCAGTACTTC
v_call: TRBV2; d_call: NA; clone_size: NA; j_call: TRBJ2-2; cdr3_aa: CASSESGPGELFF; cdr3_nt: TGTGCCAGCAGTGAAAGTGGCCCCGGGGAGCTGTTTTTT
v_call: TRBV15; d_call: NA; clone_size: once; j_call: TRBJ1-1; cdr3_aa: CVPREAHPMNTEAFF; cdr3_nt: TGTGTCCCCCGGGAGGCTCACCCAATGAACACTGAAGCTTTCTTT
v_call: TRBV7-9; d_call: NA; clone_size: NA; j_call: TRBJ2-1; cdr3_aa: CASSSHLAPSPYNEQFF; cdr3_nt: TGTGCCAGCAGCTCGCACCTCGCTCCTAGTCCCTACAATGAGCAGTTCTTC
v_call: TRBV7-2; d_call: TRBD2; clone_size: NA; j_call: TRBJ2-3; cdr3_aa: CASSLSSGRVAQYF; cdr3_nt: TGTGCCAGCAGCTTAAGCAGCGGGAGGGTGGCGCAGTATTTT
v_call: TRBV6-1; d_call: NA; clone_size: once; j_call: TRBJ2-7; cdr3_aa: CASRTRVGQQDEQYF; cdr3_nt: TGTGCCAGCAGGACGAGAGTAGGACAACAGGACGAGCAGTACTTC
v_call: TRBV2; d_call: TRBD1; clone_size: few; j_call: TRBJ2-1; cdr3_aa: CASSPGQGNEQFF; cdr3_nt: TGTGCCAGCAGTCCTGGACAGGGAAATGAGCAGTTCTTC
v_call: TRBV5-4; d_call: TRBD1; clone_size: NA; j_call: TRBJ2-5; cdr3_aa: CASSAGTDQETQYF; cdr3_nt: TGTGCCAGCAGCGCCGGGACAGACCAAGAGACCCAGTACTTC
v_call: TRBV19; d_call: NA; clone_size: NA; j_call: TRBJ1-4; cdr3_aa: CASRGKGINEKLFF; cdr3_nt: TGTGCCAGTAGAGGGAAGGGGATTAATGAAAAACTGTTTTTT
v_call: TRBV6-1; d_call: NA; clone_size: NA; j_call: TRBJ2-3; cdr3_aa: CASSGTGISTDTQYF; cdr3_nt: TGTGCCAGCAGTGGAACAGGGATTAGCACAGATACGCAGTATTTT